This T cell receptor (beta chain) was recovered during a study of identical twins. TCRdb reprocessed the 5' RACE reads via MiXCR and lists one record per CDR3 protein. The table shows approximately 490,000 distinct CDR3 sequences, with under 25% occurring only once. Study findings and constraints: The study found that models underestimated out-of-frame TCR alpha sharing in monozygotic twins.

For this clonotype: Its antigen remains unknown.

Deletions cut 4 bases from V and 0 bases from J, with 13 bases between. The CDR3 loop spans 15 amino acids. Germline V lookup: CDR1 LGHDT, CDR2 YNNKEL (reference sequence). This sample was shared with a second study, whose subject was yellow fever vaccine responses in identical twins.

The origin of this receptor is a woman aged 18-29 years in good health. The sequenced sample consisted of CD4+ T cells sorted from blood. V usage is TRBV3-1 and J usage is TRBJ2-7; D is undetermined. The CDR3 DNA follows: TGTGCCAGCAGCCCCAGCACTCTGGGCTCCTACGAGCAGTACTTC. Amino acid sequence: CASSPSTLGSYEQYF.